The sequence of this T cell receptor beta chain was determined in a study of blood T cell repertoires in COVID-19 (dated by TCRdb to 2020 to 2021). The study in broad terms: Samples from collaborators originated in the United States, Italy and Spain and spanned both the acute and convalescent phases of COVID-19. Samples came from the ongoing ImmuneRACE study (first 160 participants) plus 1,254 subjects from 6 global collaborators. Deeply sampled blood TCRbeta repertoires from subjects exposed to, actively infected with, or recovered from COVID-19 were included in the dataset. A de-identified subject ID, COVID-19 status, age in years and sex were almost always included in the sample metadata. The prospective study material was composed of cDNA or gDNA derived from T cells, B-cell-depleted T cells, or PBMCs. Where available, HLA class I and class II types were obtained from metadata supplied by the sample provider rather than from assay-based typing. The repertoires were released in a freely available public database meant as a resource for research on the immune response to SARS-CoV-2.

General conclusions and limits of the study: The amount of clinical and demographic metadata varied by source and participant and was provided uncurated.

Reading from cysteine to phenylalanine, the CDR3 counts 18 amino acids. Only CDR3 DNA is held: 54 bases, read in frame from base 1. Note on this clone: The clone's antigen remains unknown. No base quality information exists; no much larger clone differs at one position.

Participants in the prospective study were aged roughly 18 to 100 years, lived in under 30 United States geographic areas, and enrolled through a virtual design. In the prospective study, participants were assigned to cohorts based on the clinical history participants reported in a screening survey and a study questionnaire. Each participant in the prospective study had whole blood, serum and a nasopharyngeal or oropharyngeal swab collected by mobile phlebotomists. Prospective study participants could optionally give additional blood draws and questionnaires over an approximately two-month period. Before DNA extraction, prospective study blood samples were shipped either frozen or at room temperature. TCRbeta CDR3 regions were amplified from genomic DNA by means of the immunoSEQ Assay, a bias-controlled multiplex PCR. The original pipeline was this. The number of nucleated cells in each sample was estimated by amplification of reference gene primers within the assay. To quantify the absolute abundance of each unique TCRbeta CDR3 rearrangement, sequence reads were collapsed and filtered. For each sample, productive Simpson clonality was calculated by taking the square root of Simpson's diversity index across productive rearrangements. Held by TCRdb, this immuneACCESS table contains in-frame sequences only and omits some clones. Under half of the omission traces to an unresolved V gene where checked; the cause of the rest is unknown. That table is the source of V, J and clone size, and D and trimming were worked out from the DNA. The sample table records almost 400,000 clones; 88% of these occur just once. The top ten constitute approximately 1% of the sample.

The sample taken for sequencing was PBMCs or T cells enriched from blood (not recorded which). Recombination connected TRBV21-1 to TRBJ1-1; TRBD1 is the table's D call and was not checked against the DNA. TRBV21-1 is a documented pseudogene. This receptor was taken from a woman aged 30 to 39 with acute COVID-19. In nucleotide form, the sequence is TGTGCCAGCAGCAAACATCCTTGGACAGGGGGTTCGAGCACTGAAGCTTTCTTT. Its coded protein is CASSKHPWTGGSSTEAFF.